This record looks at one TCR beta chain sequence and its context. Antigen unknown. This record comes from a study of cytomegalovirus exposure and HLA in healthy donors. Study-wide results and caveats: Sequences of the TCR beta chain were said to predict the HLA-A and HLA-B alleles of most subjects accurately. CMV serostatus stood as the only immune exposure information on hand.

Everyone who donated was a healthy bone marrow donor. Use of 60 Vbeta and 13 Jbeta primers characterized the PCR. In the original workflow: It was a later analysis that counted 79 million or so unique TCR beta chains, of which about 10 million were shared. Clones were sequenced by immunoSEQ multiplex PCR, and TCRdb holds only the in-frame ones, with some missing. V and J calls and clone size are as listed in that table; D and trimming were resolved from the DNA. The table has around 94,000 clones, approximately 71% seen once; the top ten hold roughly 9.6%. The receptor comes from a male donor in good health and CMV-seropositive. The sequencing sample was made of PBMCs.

Here the CDR3 DNA reads TGTGCCGGAGCGGCACAGGGTTTCCAAGAGACCCAGTACTTC. It codes for CAGAAQGFQETQYF. This sequence joins TRBV2 and TRBJ2-5; D is possibly TRBD1 (6 bases). Per the germline V gene, CDR1 is SNHLY and CDR2 is FYNNEI. The CDR3 loop spans 14 amino acids. V lost 11 bases to trimming and J lost 1 base, with 17 bases between them. The complete variable domain, with remaining parts taken from reference TRBV2 and TRBJ2-5, reads EPEVTQTPSHQVTQMGQEVILRCVPISNHLYFYWYRQILGQKVEFLVSFYNNEISEKSEIFDDQFSVERPDGSNFTLKIRSTKLEDSAMYFCAGAAQGFQETQYFGPGTRLLVL.